This T cell receptor (beta chain) was captured by sequencing in a study of blood T cell repertoires in COVID-19. Study overall: COVID-19 samples collected from the United States, Italy and Spain covered acute and convalescent phases.

Germline V gives CDR1 LGHNA, CDR2 YNFKEQ. V was clipped by 4 bases and J by 6 bases; unmatched bases: 7. CDR3 length: 15 residues. The assay was immunoSEQ multiplex PCR, and TCRdb's table has in-frame clones only and misses some. The sample consists of some 250,000 clones, 88% of them appearing once. The chain is built from TRBV4-2 and TRBJ2-7, with TRBD1 matching over 12 bases. Sequencing input: peripheral blood. This clonotype was sampled from a human donor in a cohort sampled during active COVID-19. Written as DNA, the CDR3 is TGTGCCAGCAGCCCCACGGGACAGGGGGCGGGCGAGCAGTACTTC. As protein: CASSPTGQGAGEQYF.